This TCR beta chain was recorded in a study of Ad26.COV2.S vaccination and SARS-CoV-2 variants. Worth noting for this clone: Other DNA sequences in this sample translate to the same CDR3.

Only in-frame clones appear in the TCRdb table, and some are missing; sequencing was by immunoSEQ multiplex PCR. The data show fewer than 800,000 clones, with 80% to 90% seen just once and around 1.5% held by the top ten. Treatment meaning: some 20 received Ad26.COV2.S at low or high dose, single or two shots; five or six received placebo; per-sample allocation not given. Following the first vaccine or placebo injection, samples were taken on day 63. The CDR3 consists of 13 residues. Trimming took off 3 bases at V and 6 bases at J, with 10 bases between the two ends. V is TRBV12-3 or TRBV12-4 and J is TRBJ2-3, with no clear D. The receptor's source is a person aged 18-60 years who received the Ad26.COV2.S COVID-19 vaccine or a placebo. Sample: peripheral blood, taken in a trial of Ad26.COV2.S vaccine versus placebo. DNA of the CDR3: TGTGCCAGCAGTTTCGCGTCGACGGATACGCAGTATTTT. Translation gives CASSFASTDTQYF.